Described below is a single T cell receptor (beta chain) sequence and its context. The antigen is not known. The data were obtained in a study of cytomegalovirus exposure and HLA in healthy donors. Notes on the study in general: Most TCR sequences were rare, but some public TCRs occurred in many donors. According to the study, 150 to 200 TCR beta chains were cytomegalovirus-associated.

Trimming cost V 6 bases and J 0 bases, with 18 bases left between them. This CDR3 region has 17 residues. The data were produced by immunoSEQ multiplex PCR, yet TCRdb's version contains in-frame clones alone and is incomplete. The top ten hold 2% to 2.5% of the sample, which has some 120,000 clones, about 84% seen once. The source material was PBMCs. This sequence was found in a woman in her 30s in good health and CMV-seronegative. The V gene is TRBV6-7, the J gene TRBJ2-1, with D perhaps TRBD1 (5 bases). TRBV6-7 is filed as an ORF, its function uncertain. For the CDR3, the DNA is TGTGCCAGCAGCCTACCCTCCAGGGTAACCTCCTACAATGAGCAGTTCTTC. Translation gives CASSLPSRVTSYNEQFF.